The entry below describes one T cell receptor (beta chain). Its target is unknown. Distinct nucleotide sequences in the sample also encode this CDR3. The protocol was immunoSEQ multiplex PCR, while the TCRdb copy is restricted to in-frame clones and leaves out a portion. Among more than 2 million clones listed, around 96% were seen once. Naive CD8 cells lacked CD45RO, underwent positive selection for CCR7 and left out terminally differentiated effector memory CD45RA+ cells. The data derive from a study of shared clonotypes between healthy human individuals. Broader study findings: Clonotypes shared by all four donors outscored non-shared clonotypes in generation probability. Sequencing depth was expected to affect clonotype sharing among donors. Investigators collected only blood, and repertoires in tissues likely differ.

CDR3 length: 14 amino acids. CDR1 SEHNR and CDR2 FQNEAQ come from the germline V gene (reference sequence). The ends were cut back, 6 bases at V and 1 base at J, with 12 bases in the middle. Source material: naive CD8+ T cells sorted from blood. The chain carries TRBV7-9 and TRBJ1-1; D gene ambiguous. This TCR came from a man in his late teens or twenties in good health. The CDR3 reads CASSPPTGNTEAFF. The DNA of the CDR3 is TGTGCCAGCAGTCCTCCCACGGGGAACACTGAAGCTTTCTTT.